The 11 T cell receptor beta chains below all came from one sample that was sequenced in a study of monozygotic twins with inflammatory bowel disease. TCRdb reworked the 5' RACE reads into one entry per CDR3 protein, no DNA. Listed are around 370,000 distinct CDR3 sequences; 2.5% to 3% falls within the top ten. The specimen was blood. The receptor set was obtained from a human donor with ulcerative colitis or Crohn's disease, or a healthy co-twin of an affected twin (not recorded which).

The chain carries TRBV12-3 or TRBV12-4 and TRBJ2-3; TCRdb's assignment of TRBD1 cannot be checked, as there is no DNA. This CDR3 is 13 amino acids long. CDR3 sequence: CASSLGGASTQYF.

J is TRBJ1-6 and V is TRBV4-2. CDR3 size: 15 residues. The V gene's germline CDR1 is LGHNA and CDR2 YNFKEQ. This chain's CDR3 is CASSQDVEGGSPLHF.

The genes are TRBV7-2 and TRBJ2-5; TCRdb indicates TRBD2, and absent DNA this call remains unverified. Germline V gene lookup returns CDR1 SGHTA and CDR2 FQGNSA. The CDR3 has 17 amino acids. The CDR3 region is CASSPRTSGDKKETQYF. Complete variable domain (other parts from reference TRBV7-2 and TRBJ2-5): GAGVSQSPSNKVTEKGKDVELRCDPISGHTALYWYRQSLGQGLEFLIYFQGNSAPDKSGLPSDRFSAERTGGSVSTLTIQRTQQEDSAVYLCASSPRTSGDKKETQYFGPGTRLLVL.

This chain uses TRBV30 with TRBJ2-7. The CDR3 runs to 11 residues. Germline-derived CDR1 and CDR2 are GTSNPN and SVGIG (reference sequence). This chain's CDR3 is CAWSEVYEQYF.

V gene TRBV5-1 combines with J gene TRBJ1-1; TCRdb's D call, TRBD1, is unchecked because there is no DNA. Germline lookup yields CDR1 SGHRS and CDR2 YFSETQ. The CDR3 covers 13 residues. The CDR3 sequence: CASSSQGGSEAFF.

The CDR3 reads CASSRGTGEENTIYF. This chain connects TRBV12-3 or TRBV12-4 to TRBJ1-3; without DNA, the TCRdb call of TRBD1 cannot be checked. The CDR3 is 15 residues long.

V usage is TRBV5-6 and J usage is TRBJ2-5. The CDR3 runs to 13 residues. Germline V gene sequence: CDR1 SGHDT, CDR2 YYEEEE. CDR3 amino acids: CASSSGHRETQYF.

V and J are TRBV3-1 and TRBJ1-5; TCRdb reports TRBD1, a call that lacks DNA to check it against. CDR1 is LGHDT and CDR2 is YNNKEL in the germline V gene (reference sequence). This CDR3 has 16 residues. The CDR3 region is CASRFDREVSNQPQHF.

V usage is TRBV7-2 and J usage is TRBJ2-7. This CDR3 has 13 residues. In germline, CDR1 is SGHTA, CDR2 FQGNSA. The CDR3 loop reads CASSLYTLYEQYF.

The chain recombines TRBV5-1 with TRBJ2-1; TCRdb's D call of TRBD1 is untestable without DNA. CDR1 is SGHRS, CDR2 YFSETQ, per germline. This CDR3 spans 15 amino acids. The CDR3 is CASSLVTGGVYEQFF.

The chain combines TRBV5-1 with TRBJ2-6. The CDR3 contains 17 residues. The germline CDR1 and CDR2 sequences are SGHRS and YFSETQ. This CDR3 reads CASSWAPQDSGANVLTF.